This paragraph covers one TCR beta chain sequence. Its target is not known. V was pared by 3 bases and J by 6 bases, with 14 bases between. This CDR3 is 14 amino acids long. The germline CDR1 and CDR2 sequences are LNHDA and SQIVND (reference sequence). Via MiXCR, TCRdb re-called the reads, giving one row per CDR3 protein. This table has hundreds of thousands of distinct CDR3 sequences, approximately 33% appearing once. This sample is part of a study of T cell repertoires in cytomegalovirus infection. Whole-study findings and limits: The ex vivo response showed dominance by HLA-C-restricted CMV-specific TCR beta clonotypes.

V gene TRBV19 combines with J gene TRBJ1-2; D not certain. This receptor was taken from a human donor in good health (CMV status not recorded). Some clones in this sample may be carry-over from other donors' samples. The sequences come from cultured PBMCs, collected from culture after CMV antigen stimulation. The chain's CDR3 is CASSIWRNRDGYTF. CDR3 nucleotides: TGTGCCAGTAGTATTTGGCGGAATCGGGATGGCTACACCTTC. The complete variable domain, with remaining parts taken from reference TRBV19 and TRBJ1-2, reads DGGITQSPKYLFRKEGQNVTLSCEQNLNHDAMYWYRQDPGQGLRLIYYSQIVNDFQKGDIAEGYSVSREKKESFPLTVTSAQKNPTAFYLCASSIWRNRDGYTFGSGTRLTVV.